The 6 T cell receptor beta chains presented below share a single source sample, sequenced in a study. MiXCR, run by TCRdb on the 5' RACE reads, gives a single entry per CDR3 protein. Among approximately 31,000 distinct CDR3 sequences listed, 26% were seen once. What was sequenced was naive CD4+ T cells sorted from a lymph node. Stated subset: naive CD4+ T cells, CD4+CD45RA+CD25-. Receptor source: a female donor with breast cancer.

The chain employs TRBV10-3 and TRBJ1-3; D is perhaps TRBD1 (5 bases). The length of the CDR3 is 15 residues. The V end lost 3 bases, the J end lost 1 base, and 10 bases lay between the germline ends. Germline lookup yields CDR1 ENHRY and CDR2 SYGVKD. CDR3 protein: CAISDSDTSGNTIYF. CDR3 nucleotide sequence: TGTGCCATCAGTGATTCGGACACGTCTGGAAACACCATATATTTT.

This clonotype is medium-sized (0.01 to 0.1%) within its sample. This chain joins TRBV5-1 and TRBJ2-5; the D gene is possibly TRBD2 (5 bases). The V gene lost 2 bases and the J gene lost 2 bases, with 10 bases spanning the gap. This CDR3 has 14 residues. Germline-derived CDR1 and CDR2 are SGHRS and YFSETQ. CDR3 sequence reads: CASSLYDYQETQYF. The CDR3 DNA reads TGCGCCAGCAGCTTATACGACTATCAAGAGACCCAGTACTTC.

The chain has TRBV24-1 and TRBJ2-7; D tentatively fits TRBD1 or TRBD2 (5 bases each). The germline V and J ends were trimmed by 1 base and 3 bases, with 15 bases remaining between them. Per the germline V gene, CDR1 is KGHDR and CDR2 is SFDVKD. This CDR3 comprises 16 residues. The CDR3 DNA sequence: TGTGCCACCAGTGATTTACACAGGCCGGGATACTACGAGCAGTACTTC. Protein: CATSDLHRPGYYEQYF.

This clonotype was recorded at least ten times. The genes are TRBV20-1 and TRBJ2-1; the match to TRBD1 covers 7 bases. The CDR3 is 16 residues long. CDR1 is DFQATT, CDR2 SNEGSKA, per germline (reference sequence). V shed 3 bases and J 4 bases; nucleotides not matched to a gene: 12. The CDR3 loop reads CSASPYQTGRYNEQFF. The CDR3 nucleotides are TGCAGTGCTAGTCCATACCAGACAGGGAGATACAATGAGCAGTTCTTC.

The V gene is TRBV9, the J gene TRBJ1-6; D may be TRBD1 (6 bases). The germline V gene encodes CDR1 SGDLS and CDR2 YYNGEE. V gave up 3 bases and J gave up 7 bases, with 14 bases separating them. The CDR3 loop spans 15 amino acids. CDR3 sequence: CASSAEGQVNSPLHF. CDR3 DNA: TGTGCCAGCAGCGCCGAGGGACAAGTGAATTCACCCCTCCACTTT.

This clonotype was found many times. V and J are TRBV20-1 and TRBJ1-2, with TRBD1 as a possible D gene (5 bases). V gave up 3 bases and J gave up 5 bases, with 16 bases separating them. Germline CDR1 is DFQATT and CDR2 is SNEGSKA (reference sequence). CDR3 length: 14 residues. The CDR3 spells CSASPTTAPYGYTF. The CDR3 nucleotides read TGCAGTGCTAGCCCGACGACAGCTCCGTATGGCTACACCTTC.